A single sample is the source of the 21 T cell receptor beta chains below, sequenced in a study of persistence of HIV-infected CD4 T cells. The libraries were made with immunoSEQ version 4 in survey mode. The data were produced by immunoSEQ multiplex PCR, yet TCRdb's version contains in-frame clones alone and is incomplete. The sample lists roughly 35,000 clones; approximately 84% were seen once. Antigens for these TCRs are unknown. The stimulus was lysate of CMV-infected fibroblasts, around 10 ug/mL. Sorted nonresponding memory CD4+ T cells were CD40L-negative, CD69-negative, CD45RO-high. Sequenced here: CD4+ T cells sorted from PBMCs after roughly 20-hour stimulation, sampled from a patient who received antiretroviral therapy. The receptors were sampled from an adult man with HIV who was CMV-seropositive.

The CDR3 is CSAMTSGTGYF. The CDR3 bases are TGCAGTGCTATGACCTCCGGGACTGGGTACTTC. The chain recombines TRBV20-1 with TRBJ2-7; maybe TRBD2 (6 bases). Trimming pared 4 bases from V and 12 bases from J, leaving 16 bases between. The length of the CDR3 is 11 residues. Germline V CDR1 and CDR2: DFQATT, SNEGSKA (reference sequence).

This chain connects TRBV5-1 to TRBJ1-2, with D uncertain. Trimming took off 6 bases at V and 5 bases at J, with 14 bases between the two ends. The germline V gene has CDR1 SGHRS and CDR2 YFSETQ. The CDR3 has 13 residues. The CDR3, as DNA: TGCGCCAGCAATGACGTGAGCGATTATGGCTACACCTTC. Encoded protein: CASNDVSDYGYTF.

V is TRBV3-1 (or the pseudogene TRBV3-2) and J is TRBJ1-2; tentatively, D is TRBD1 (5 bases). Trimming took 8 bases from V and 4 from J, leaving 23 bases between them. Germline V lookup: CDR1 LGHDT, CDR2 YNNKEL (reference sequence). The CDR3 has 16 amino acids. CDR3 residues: CASSPSNARGGYGYTF. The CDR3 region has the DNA TGTGCCAGCTCCCCTTCTAATGCGAGGGGCGGCTATGGCTACACCTTC.

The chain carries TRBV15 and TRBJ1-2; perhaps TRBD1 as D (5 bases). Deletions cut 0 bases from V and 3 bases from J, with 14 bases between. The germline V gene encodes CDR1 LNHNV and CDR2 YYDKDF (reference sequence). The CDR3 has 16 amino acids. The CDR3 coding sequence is TGTGCCACCAGCAGAGATAGAGGGGCCATCGACTATGGCTACACCTTC. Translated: CATSRDRGAIDYGYTF.

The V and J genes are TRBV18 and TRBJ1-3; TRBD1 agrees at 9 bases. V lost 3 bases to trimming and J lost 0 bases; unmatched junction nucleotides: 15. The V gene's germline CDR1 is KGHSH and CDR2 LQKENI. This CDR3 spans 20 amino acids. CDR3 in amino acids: CASSPRKSGGQGTSGNTIYF. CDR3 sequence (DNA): TGTGCCAGCTCACCCCGAAAATCCGGGGGACAGGGCACCTCTGGAAACACCATATATTTT. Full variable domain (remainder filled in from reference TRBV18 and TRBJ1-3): NAGVMQNPRHLVRRRGQEARLRCSPMKGHSHVYWYRQLPEEGLKFMVYLQKENIIDESGMPKERFSAEFPKEGPSILRIQQVVRGDSAAYFCASSPRKSGGQGTSGNTIYFGEGSWLTVV.

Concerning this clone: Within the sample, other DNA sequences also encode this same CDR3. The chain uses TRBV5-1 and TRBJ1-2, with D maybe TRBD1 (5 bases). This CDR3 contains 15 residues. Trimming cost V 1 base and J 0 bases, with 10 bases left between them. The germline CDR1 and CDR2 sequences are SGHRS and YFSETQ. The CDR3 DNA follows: TGCGCCAGCAGCTTGTCTCCAGGGTCTAACTATGGCTACACCTTC. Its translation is CASSLSPGSNYGYTF.

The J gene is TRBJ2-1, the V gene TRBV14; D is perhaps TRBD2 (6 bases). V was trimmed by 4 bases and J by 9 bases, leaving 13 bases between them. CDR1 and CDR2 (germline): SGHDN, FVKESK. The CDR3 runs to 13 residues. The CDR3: CASSLASAGEQFF. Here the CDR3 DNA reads TGTGCCAGCAGCCTTGCTAGCGCCGGTGAGCAGTTCTTC.

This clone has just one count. CDR3 region: CASSEVYNSPLHF. Here the CDR3 DNA reads TGTGCCAGCAGTGAAGTATATAATTCACCCCTCCACTTT. This chain joins TRBV6-1 and TRBJ1-6; D unresolved. V lost 1 base, J lost 4 bases, and 2 bases lay in between. There are 13 residues in the CDR3. From germline, CDR1 is MNHNS and CDR2 SASEGT.

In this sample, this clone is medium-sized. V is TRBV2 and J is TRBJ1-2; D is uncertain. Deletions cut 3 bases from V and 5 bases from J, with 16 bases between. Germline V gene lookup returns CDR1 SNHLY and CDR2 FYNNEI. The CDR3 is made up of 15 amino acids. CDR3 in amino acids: CASSEGGGIWYGYTF. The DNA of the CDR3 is TGTGCCAGCAGTGAGGGAGGAGGGATTTGGTATGGCTACACCTTC.

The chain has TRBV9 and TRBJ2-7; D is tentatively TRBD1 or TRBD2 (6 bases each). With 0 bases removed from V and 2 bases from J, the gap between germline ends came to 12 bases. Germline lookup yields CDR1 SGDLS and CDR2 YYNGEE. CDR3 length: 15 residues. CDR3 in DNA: TGTGCCAGCAGCGTAGGGAGGGGGTTTCCCTACGAGCAGTACTTC. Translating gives CASSVGRGFPYEQYF.

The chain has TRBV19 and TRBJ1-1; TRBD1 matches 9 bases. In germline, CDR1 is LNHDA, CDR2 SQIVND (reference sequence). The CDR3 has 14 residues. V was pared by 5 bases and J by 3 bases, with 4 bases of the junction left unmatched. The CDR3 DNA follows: TGTGCCAGTAGTGGTGACAGGGGGGACACTGAAGCTTTCTTT. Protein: CASSGDRGDTEAFF.

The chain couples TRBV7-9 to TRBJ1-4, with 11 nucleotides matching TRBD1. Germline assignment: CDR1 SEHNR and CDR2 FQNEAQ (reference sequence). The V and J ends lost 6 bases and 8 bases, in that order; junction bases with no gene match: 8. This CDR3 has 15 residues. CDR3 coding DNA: TGTGCCAGCAGTCCTTCGGGGACAGGGGGAGAAAAACTGTTTTTT. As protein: CASSPSGTGGEKLFF.

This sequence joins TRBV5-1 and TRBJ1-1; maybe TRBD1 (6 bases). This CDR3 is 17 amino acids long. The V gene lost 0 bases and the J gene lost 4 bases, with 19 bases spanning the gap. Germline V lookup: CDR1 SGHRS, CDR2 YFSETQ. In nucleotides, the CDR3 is TGCGCCAGCAGCTTGGGTTTGAATGGGGGCTCGGGCACTGAAGCTTTCTTT. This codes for CASSLGLNGGSGTEAFF.

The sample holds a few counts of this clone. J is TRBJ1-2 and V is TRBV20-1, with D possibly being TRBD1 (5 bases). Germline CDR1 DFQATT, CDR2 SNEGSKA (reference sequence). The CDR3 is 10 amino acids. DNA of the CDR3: TGCACTACCGCGGGGGAGGGCTACACCTTC. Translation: CTTAGEGYTF.

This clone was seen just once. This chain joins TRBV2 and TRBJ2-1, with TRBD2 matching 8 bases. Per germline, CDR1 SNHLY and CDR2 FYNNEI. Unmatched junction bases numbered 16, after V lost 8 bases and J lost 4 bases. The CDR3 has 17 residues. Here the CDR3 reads CASLSTGGPLGYNEQFF. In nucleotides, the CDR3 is TGTGCCAGCCTGAGTACGGGGGGGCCTCTAGGATACAATGAGCAGTTCTTC.

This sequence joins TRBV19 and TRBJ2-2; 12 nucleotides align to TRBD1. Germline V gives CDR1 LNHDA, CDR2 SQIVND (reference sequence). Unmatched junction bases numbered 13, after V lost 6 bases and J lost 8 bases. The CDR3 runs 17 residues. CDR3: CASSQGIGTGGAGELFF. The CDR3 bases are TGTGCCAGTAGCCAAGGGATAGGGACAGGGGGCGCGGGGGAGCTGTTTTTT.

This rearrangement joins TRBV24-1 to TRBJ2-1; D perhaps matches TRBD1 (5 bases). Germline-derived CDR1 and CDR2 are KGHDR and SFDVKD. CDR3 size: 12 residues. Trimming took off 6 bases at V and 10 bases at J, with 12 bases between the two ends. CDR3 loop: CATSQGPREQFF. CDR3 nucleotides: TGTGCCACCAGTCAGGGCCCGAGGGAGCAGTTCTTC.

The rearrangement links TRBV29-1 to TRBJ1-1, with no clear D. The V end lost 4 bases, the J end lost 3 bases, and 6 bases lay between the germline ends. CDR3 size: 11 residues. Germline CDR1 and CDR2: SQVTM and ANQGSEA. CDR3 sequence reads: CSVVRDTEAFF. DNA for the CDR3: TGCAGCGTTGTAAGGGACACTGAAGCTTTCTTT.

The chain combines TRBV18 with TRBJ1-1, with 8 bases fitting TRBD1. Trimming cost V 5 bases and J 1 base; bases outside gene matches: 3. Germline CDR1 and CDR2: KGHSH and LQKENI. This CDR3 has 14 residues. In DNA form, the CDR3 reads TGTGCCAGCTCAGCTCAGGGGGCGAACACTGAAGCTTTCTTT. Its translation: CASSAQGANTEAFF.

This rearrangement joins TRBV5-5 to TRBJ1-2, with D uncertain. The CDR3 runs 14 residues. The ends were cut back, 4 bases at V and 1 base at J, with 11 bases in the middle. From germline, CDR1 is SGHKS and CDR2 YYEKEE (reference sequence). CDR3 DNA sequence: TGTGCCAGCAGCCCAGACACGTTTAACTATGGCTACACCTTC. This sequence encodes CASSPDTFNYGYTF.

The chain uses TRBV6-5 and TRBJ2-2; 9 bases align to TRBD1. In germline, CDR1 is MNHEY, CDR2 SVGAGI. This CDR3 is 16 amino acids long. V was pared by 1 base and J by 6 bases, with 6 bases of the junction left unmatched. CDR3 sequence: CASSYFRTGDPGELFF. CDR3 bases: TGTGCCAGCAGTTACTTTCGGACAGGGGATCCCGGGGAGCTGTTTTTT.